A selection of T cell receptor beta chains follows, all from one sample in a study of T-cell reconstitution after alpha-beta-depleted transplantation in children. A single record per CDR3 protein comes from TCRdb applying MiXCR to the PCR reads. The repertoire includes 700,000 to 950,000 distinct CDR3 sequences, roughly 16% of them detected once, and around 4.5% sits in the top ten. Sequencing used PBMCs, mostly from graft donor cells, obtained 360 days after TCRalphabeta/CD19-depleted stem cell transplant. These receptor sequences come from a male patient younger than 18 who had a stem cell transplant for acute lymphoblastic leukemia, so the T cells may come from the graft donor. Both conserved end residues are part of each CDR3. A D gene is named only where the DNA matches it firmly. Size is stated for part of the rows, as once, few or many counts, or as a class when the clone is expanded.

V,J,D,size,DNA,CDR3
TRBV29-1,TRBJ2-7,-,-,TGCAGCGTTGAAGATGAATGGGCCTCCTACGAGCAGTACTTC,CSVEDEWASYEQYF
TRBV5-1,TRBJ2-7,-,many,TGCGCCATCTACAGCCGGACGAACTACGAGCAGTACTTC,CAIYSRTNYEQYF
TRBV5-1,TRBJ1-1,-,few,TGCGCCAGCAGCTTGAACAGTTACACTGAAGCTTTCTTT,CASSLNSYTEAFF
TRBV25-1,TRBJ2-7,-,-,TGTGCCAGCAGTTCGAGGACAGTTCCCTACGAGCAGTACTTC,CASSSRTVPYEQYF
TRBV29-1,TRBJ1-1,-,-,TGCAGCGTTGAAGCAGGGTTGAACACTGAAGCTTTCTTT,CSVEAGLNTEAFF
TRBV6-5,TRBJ2-5,TRBD1,few,TGTGCCAGCAGTAACAACAGGGGGCTAAGCTTCACCCAGTACTTC,CASSNNRGLSFTQYF
TRBV20-1,TRBJ1-1,-,many,TGCAGCAAACCTATGAACACTGAAGCTTTCTTT,CSKPMNTEAFF
TRBV10-2,TRBJ2-1,TRBD2,-,TGCGCCAGCCTGTCTAGCGGGAGGACCTCCTACAATGAGCAGTTCTTC,CASLSSGRTSYNEQFF
TRBV7-6,TRBJ2-5,-,few,TGTGCCAGCAGCTTTCGGAGGGGTCGAGAGACCCAGTACTTC,CASSFRRGRETQYF
TRBV15,TRBJ2-1,TRBD2,many,TGTGCCACCAGCATAGAGAGCGGGAGGTCCTACAATGAGCAGTTCTTC,CATSIESGRSYNEQFF
TRBV29-1,TRBJ2-7,-,-,TGCAGCGTTGAAGTGCTAGAGGGGTCCTACGAGCAGTACTTC,CSVEVLEGSYEQYF
TRBV2,TRBJ2-1,-,-,TGTGCCAGCAGTGAACGGGACGGACATTACAATGAGCAGTTCTTC,CASSERDGHYNEQFF
TRBV29-1,TRBJ2-7,TRBD2,few,TGCAGCGTTGACGAGCTAGCTAGCGGCTACGAGCAGTACTTC,CSVDELASGYEQYF
TRBV24-1,TRBJ2-2,TRBD2,-,TGTGCCACCAGTGACCTTGGACTAGCGAGGACCGGGGAGCTGTTTTTT,CATSDLGLARTGELFF
TRBV7-8,TRBJ2-1,-,-,TGTGCCAGCAGCTTAGAGGCGGAGCAGTTCTTC,CASSLEAEQFF
TRBV9,TRBJ1-2,TRBD1,-,TGTGCCAGCAGCGTTGAGGGGGCGGTGGGCTACACCTTC,CASSVEGAVGYTF
TRBV7-9,TRBJ2-7,-,few,TGTGCCAGCAGCCACCCAGGAGGAGTCAGGTCCTACGAGCAGTACTTC,CASSHPGGVRSYEQYF
TRBV12-3/TRBV12-4,TRBJ2-3,TRBD2,few,TGTGCCAGCAGTTTGGGACTAGGGCGTGCAGATACGCAGTATTTT,CASSLGLGRADTQYF
TRBV27,TRBJ2-7,-,-,TGTGCCAGCAGCCCCCTGGGGGGAGGCCCCAACTACGAGCAGTACTTC,CASSPLGGGPNYEQYF
TRBV5-1,TRBJ1-1,-,-,TGCGCCAGCAGCTTGGAATGGGGCGTTTTGAACACTGAAGCTTTCTTT,CASSLEWGVLNTEAFF
TRBV5-1,TRBJ2-7,TRBD2,few,TGCGCCAGCAGCGAACTCAGCGGGAGAGTGAACGAGCAGTACTTC,CASSELSGRVNEQYF
TRBV5-1,TRBJ2-1,-,many,TGCGCCAGCAGCTTATTAAGTACAAGGGCCGCCAATGAGCAGTTCTTC,CASSLLSTRAANEQFF
TRBV20-1,TRBJ2-5,-,few,TGCAGTGCTCCCTCCCCCGGGGGGCGTGCGACCCAGTACTTC,CSAPSPGGRATQYF
TRBV5-1,TRBJ2-2,-,few,TGCGCCAGCAGCTTGGCCCCCCAGGGGGGCACCGGGGAGCTGTTTTTT,CASSLAPQGGTGELFF
TRBV5-1,TRBJ2-7,TRBD1,many,TGTGCCAGCAGTCCGGGACAGGGGGCCTACGAGCAGTACTTC,CASSPGQGAYEQYF
TRBV5-5,TRBJ2-7,-,few,TGTGCCAGCAGCTTGGACGGGACCAAAGCTGGGGAGCAGTACTTC,CASSLDGTKAGEQYF
TRBV2,TRBJ1-2,-,-,TGTGCCAGCAGTGCCGGGATCGAGAACTATGGCTACACCTTC,CASSAGIENYGYTF
TRBV4-2,TRBJ1-2,-,-,TGTGCCAGCAGCCAAGGACGAGGGATTAACTATGGCTACACCTTC,CASSQGRGINYGYTF
TRBV6-5,TRBJ1-2,-,few,TGTGCCATTTCCCTGTCAGGGGCCTATGGCTACACCTTC,CAISLSGAYGYTF
TRBV7-6,TRBJ2-1,TRBD2,few,TGTGCCAGCAGCTTAGTATGGCGGGAGGAGGTTGGCCATGAGCAGTTCTTC,CASSLVWREEVGHEQFF
TRBV5-6,TRBJ2-7,TRBD2,few,TGTGCCAGCAGCTTGGGACTAGCGTATCTAAGCTCCTACGAGCAGTACTTC,CASSLGLAYLSSYEQYF
TRBV4-1,TRBJ2-7,TRBD2,many,TGCGCCAGCAGCCTGGTCAATGACGGGGGGTCCCACTACGAGCAGTACTTC,CASSLVNDGGSHYEQYF
TRBV5-1,TRBJ2-5,-,many,TGCGCCAGCAGCGCAGGACTGCCCGGAGAGACCCAGTACTTC,CASSAGLPGETQYF
TRBV7-9,TRBJ2-7,-,many,TGTGCCAGCAGCATGACTGCCAGCTCCTACGAGCAGTACTTC,CASSMTASSYEQYF
TRBV2,TRBJ2-2,-,many,TGTGCCAGCAGTGGTTCCGGGAACACCGGGGAGCTGTTTTTT,CASSGSGNTGELFF
TRBV7-2,TRBJ1-1,TRBD1,few,TGTGCCAGCAGCTTAGTCCCAGGGGGCCTCACTGAAGCTTTCTTT,CASSLVPGGLTEAFF
TRBV5-1,TRBJ2-2,-,-,TGCGCCAGCAGCTTGGTTATCGTCAGGGACGCCGGGGAGCTGTTTTTT,CASSLVIVRDAGELFF
TRBV7-3,TRBJ2-1,TRBD2,-,TGTGCCAGCAGCTTAGTGGCCCGAGGGACTAGCGGGAGAACCGCCGATGAGCAGTTCTTC,CASSLVARGTSGRTADEQFF
TRBV25-1,TRBJ2-7,-,few,TGTGCCAGCAGTCCAGGCGGGGACTACGAGCAGTACTTC,CASSPGGDYEQYF
TRBV29-1,TRBJ1-1,TRBD1,-,TGCAGCGCCAAGAGTCCCGGGACAGGGAAACGGGTTGAAGCTTTCTTT,CSAKSPGTGKRVEAFF
TRBV12-3/TRBV12-4,TRBJ2-5,TRBD2,few,TGTGCCAGCAGCCCCCCGGGACTAGCCTTAATAGAGACCCAGTACTTC,CASSPPGLALIETQYF
TRBV19,TRBJ2-1,-,-,TGTGCCAGTAGTATCGAGGGCTCCTACAATGAGCAGTTCTTC,CASSIEGSYNEQFF
TRBV7-6,TRBJ1-4,-,many,TGTGCCAGCAGCTTACAGGGGCTTACCGGAAAACTGTTTTTT,CASSLQGLTGKLFF
TRBV10-3,TRBJ1-2,TRBD1,few,TGTGCCATCAGTGGGCACAGGGGGCCCAACTATGGCTACACCTTC,CAISGHRGPNYGYTF
TRBV15,TRBJ2-7,-,-,TGTGCCACCAGCGCGGACGGCTCCTACGAGCAGTACTTC,CATSADGSYEQYF
TRBV12-5,TRBJ2-1,TRBD1,-,TGTGCTAGTGGTTTGCCCCCCCGGACAGGGCATGAGCAGTTCTTC,CASGLPPRTGHEQFF
TRBV20-1,TRBJ1-1,-,-,TGCAGTTTAATTCCGGGACAACCCGAAGCTTTCTTT,CSLIPGQPEAFF
TRBV29-1,TRBJ2-4,-,many,TGCAGCGTCAGGGTAGCCAAAAACATTCAGTACTTC,CSVRVAKNIQYF
TRBV5-1,TRBJ2-4,TRBD1,-,TGCGCCAGCAGCTTGGTTCGTTGGCAGGGGGCGCTGGGCAAAAACATTCAGTACTTC,CASSLVRWQGALGKNIQYF
TRBV7-8,TRBJ2-1,-,-,TGTGCCAGCAGCCGTAGGCGGGACTTCAAACCCAATGAGCAGTTCTTC,CASSRRRDFKPNEQFF
TRBV27,TRBJ1-5,-,-,TGTGCCAGCAGTTTTATCTTTGCAGGCAATCAGCCCCAGCATTTT,CASSFIFAGNQPQHF
TRBV5-8,TRBJ2-2,-,many,TGTGCCAGCAGCCTCACATGGAACACCGGGGAGCTGTTTTTT,CASSLTWNTGELFF
TRBV12-3/TRBV12-4,TRBJ2-1,TRBD1,-,TGTGCCAGCAGTGGGACAGGGGGTATCGATGAGCAGTTCTTC,CASSGTGGIDEQFF
TRBV11-2,TRBJ2-2,TRBD2,-,TGTGCCAGCAGCTTAGTCTCCAGCGGGAGAATGGCCGGGGAGCTGTTTTTT,CASSLVSSGRMAGELFF